These 6 T cell receptor beta chains share one sample of origin, sequenced in a study of blood T cell repertoires in COVID-19. TCRdb keeps only in-frame clones here, not all; method: immunoSEQ multiplex PCR. The repertoire holds 90,000 to 140,000 clones, more than 80% seen once, with 7.5% to 10% in the top ten. The sample comprised peripheral blood. These receptors all stem from a woman aged 70-85 years with acute or convalescent COVID-19.

This chain links TRBV5-4 with TRBJ1-2, with 9 bases lining up with TRBD1. This CDR3 has 15 amino acids. Germline V gives CDR1 SGHNT, CDR2 YYREEE (reference sequence). Trimming took 4 bases from V and 4 from J; bases not matched to a gene: 8. CDR3 sequence: CASSVRDREAYGYTF. CDR3 coding DNA: TGTGCCAGCAGCGTCCGGGACAGGGAGGCCTATGGCTACACCTTC.

This sequence joins TRBV19 and TRBJ2-7; D is unclear. V was trimmed by 1 base and J by 2 bases, leaving 12 bases between them. This CDR3 spans 15 amino acids. The germline CDR1 and CDR2 sequences are LNHDA and SQIVND (reference sequence). The chain's CDR3 is CASSIGTTVPYEQYF. CDR3 nucleotides: TGTGCCAGTAGTATAGGTACCACGGTGCCCTACGAGCAGTACTTC.

The CDR3 sequence is CASRPLAGVANEQFF. CDR3 nucleotides: TGTGCCAGCAGACCTCTAGCGGGAGTCGCCAATGAGCAGTTCTTC. This chain joins TRBV7-9 and TRBJ2-1, with 10 bases that match TRBD2. Germline V lookup: CDR1 SEHNR, CDR2 FQNEAQ (reference sequence). The length of the CDR3 is 15 residues. The junction had 8 bases not matched to a gene; V was cut back by 6 bases and J by 6 bases.

A word on this clone: At the DNA level, this CDR3 is encoded by other sequences in the same sample as well. The chain joins TRBV6-5 to TRBJ1-5; D is undetermined. Germline V gene sequence: CDR1 MNHEY, CDR2 SVGAGI. V dropped 6 bases and J dropped 4 bases, with 10 bases sitting between them. The CDR3 consists of 13 residues. The CDR3 protein is CASSSTRNQPQHF. The CDR3, as DNA: TGTGCCAGCAGCAGTACCCGTAATCAGCCCCAGCATTTT.

J is TRBJ2-7 and V is TRBV28; 9 bases match TRBD2. Losses at the gene ends were 6 bases for V and 4 bases for J; bases not matched to a gene: 7. The CDR3 sequence is 14 residues long. Germline assignment: CDR1 MDHEN and CDR2 SYDVKM. The CDR3 protein is CASRWAGGGYEQYF. The DNA of the CDR3 is TGTGCCAGCAGATGGGCGGGAGGGGGATACGAGCAGTACTTC.

CDR3 amino acids: CASSLFSDTGELFF. The CDR3 DNA follows: TGCGCCAGCAGCTTGTTTTCCGACACCGGGGAGCTGTTTTTT. The chain is built from TRBV5-1 and TRBJ2-2, with D unclear. The CDR3 loop spans 14 amino acids. V dropped 1 base and J dropped 3 bases, with 7 bases sitting between them. Germline loops: CDR1 SGHRS, CDR2 YFSETQ.